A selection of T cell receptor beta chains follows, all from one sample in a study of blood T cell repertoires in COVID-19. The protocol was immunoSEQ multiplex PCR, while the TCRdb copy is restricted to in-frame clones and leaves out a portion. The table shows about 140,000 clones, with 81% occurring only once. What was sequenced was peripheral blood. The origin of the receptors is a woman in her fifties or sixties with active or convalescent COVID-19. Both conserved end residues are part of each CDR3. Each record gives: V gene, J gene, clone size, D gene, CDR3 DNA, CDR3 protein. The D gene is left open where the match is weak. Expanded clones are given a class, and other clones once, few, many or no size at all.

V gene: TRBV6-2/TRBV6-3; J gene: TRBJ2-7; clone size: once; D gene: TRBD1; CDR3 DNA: TGTGCCAGCAGTAGACAAGGGACAGGGGTGTACGAGCAGTACTTC; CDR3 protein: CASSRQGTGVYEQYF
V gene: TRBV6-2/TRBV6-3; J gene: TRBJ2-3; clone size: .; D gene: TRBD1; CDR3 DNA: TGTGCCAGCAGCCCGTTTAGGACAGGGAGGACAGATACGCAGTATTTT; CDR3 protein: CASSPFRTGRTDTQYF
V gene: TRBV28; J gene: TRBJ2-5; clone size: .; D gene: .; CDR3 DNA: TGTGCCAGCGACTCAAGTTGGACAAGGGGGACCCAGTACTTC; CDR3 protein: CASDSSWTRGTQYF
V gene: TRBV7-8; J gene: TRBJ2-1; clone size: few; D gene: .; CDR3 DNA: TGTGCCAGCAGCTTACAGGGTTCCTACAATGAGCAGTTCTTC; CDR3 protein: CASSLQGSYNEQFF
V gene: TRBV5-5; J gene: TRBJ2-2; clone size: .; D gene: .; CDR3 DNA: TGTGCCAGCAGACGACAGTCAGATCCCACCGGGGAGCTGTTTTTT; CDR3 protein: CASRRQSDPTGELFF
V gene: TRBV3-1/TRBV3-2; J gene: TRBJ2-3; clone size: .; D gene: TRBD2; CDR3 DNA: TGTGCCAGCAGCCAAGAGATTCTAGCGGGGCTAACAGATACGCAGTATTTT; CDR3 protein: CASSQEILAGLTDTQYF
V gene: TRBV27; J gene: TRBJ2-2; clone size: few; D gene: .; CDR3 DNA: TGTGCCAGCAGTCTCCAGACAGAAAGGGAGCTGTTTTTT; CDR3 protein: CASSLQTERELFF
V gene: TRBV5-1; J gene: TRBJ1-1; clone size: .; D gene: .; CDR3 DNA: TGCGCCAGCAGCTTGGTCAGGATTACGAACACTGAAGCTTTCTTT; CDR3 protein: CASSLVRITNTEAFF
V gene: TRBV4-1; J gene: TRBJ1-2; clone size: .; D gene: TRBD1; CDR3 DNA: TGCGCCAGCAGCCAAGTGGGACAGGGGATTTGGTGGGGCTACACCTTC; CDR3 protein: CASSQVGQGIWWGYTF
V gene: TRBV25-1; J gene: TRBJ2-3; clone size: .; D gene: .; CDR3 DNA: TGTGCCAGCAGTGGTCGTGGCACAGATACGCAGTATTTT; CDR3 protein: CASSGRGTDTQYF
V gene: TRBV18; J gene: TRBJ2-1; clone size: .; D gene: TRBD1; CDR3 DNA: TGTGCCAGCTCAACCACCGGGACAGGGTCATACAATGAGCAGTTCTTC; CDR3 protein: CASSTTGTGSYNEQFF
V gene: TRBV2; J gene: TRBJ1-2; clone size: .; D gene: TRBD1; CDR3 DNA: TGTGCCAGCAGTGGGGGACAGGGGCATGTCTATGGCTACACCTTC; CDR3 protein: CASSGGQGHVYGYTF
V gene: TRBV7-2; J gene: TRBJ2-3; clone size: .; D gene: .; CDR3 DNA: TGTGCCAGCAGTCTAGGCGGGCCCGGAGATACGCAGTATTTT; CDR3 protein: CASSLGGPGDTQYF
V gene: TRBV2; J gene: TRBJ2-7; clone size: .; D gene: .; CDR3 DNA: TGTGCCAGCAGTGAAGGGGACGACAGGAAAACGCAGTACTTC; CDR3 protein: CASSEGDDRKTQYF
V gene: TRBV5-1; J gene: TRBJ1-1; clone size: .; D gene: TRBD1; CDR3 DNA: TGCGCCAGCAGCTTGGGACAGGGAGCCACTGAAGCTTTCTTT; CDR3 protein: CASSLGQGATEAFF
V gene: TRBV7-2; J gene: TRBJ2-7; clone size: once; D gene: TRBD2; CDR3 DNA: TGTGCCAGCAGCCTGCAACTAGCGGGAGGCTCCTACGAGCAGTACTTC; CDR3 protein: CASSLQLAGGSYEQYF
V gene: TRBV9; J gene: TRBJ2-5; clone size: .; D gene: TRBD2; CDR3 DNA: TGTGCCAGCAGCGGATTAGCGGGGACCCAGTACTTC; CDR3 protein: CASSGLAGTQYF
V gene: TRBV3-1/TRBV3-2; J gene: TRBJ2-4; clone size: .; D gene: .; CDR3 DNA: TGTGCCAGCAGCCCTACCTCGGGGGAGGTGGACATTCAGTACTTC; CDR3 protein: CASSPTSGEVDIQYF
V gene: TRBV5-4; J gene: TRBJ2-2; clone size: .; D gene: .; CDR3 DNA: TGTGCCAGCAGCTTTGGTAGGGGGAGTGCCGGGGAGCTGTTTTTT; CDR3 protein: CASSFGRGSAGELFF
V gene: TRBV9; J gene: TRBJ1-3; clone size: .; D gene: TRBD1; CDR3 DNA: TGTGCCAGCAGCCTGGGACAGGGAAACACCATATATTTT; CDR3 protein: CASSLGQGNTIYF
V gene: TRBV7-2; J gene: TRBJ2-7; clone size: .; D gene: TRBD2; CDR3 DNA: TGTGCCAGCAGCTCACGGGGGGGGAGTTACGAGCAGTACTTC; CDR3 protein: CASSSRGGSYEQYF
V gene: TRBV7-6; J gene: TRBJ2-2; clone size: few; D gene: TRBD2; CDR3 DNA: TGTGCCAGCAGCCTGATGACTAGCGGGGTCACCGGGGAGCTGTTTTTT; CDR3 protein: CASSLMTSGVTGELFF
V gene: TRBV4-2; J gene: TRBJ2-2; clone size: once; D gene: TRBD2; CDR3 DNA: TGTGCCAGCAGCCAAGAGGTATTAGCGGGGAGAACCGGGGAGCTGTTTTTT; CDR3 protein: CASSQEVLAGRTGELFF
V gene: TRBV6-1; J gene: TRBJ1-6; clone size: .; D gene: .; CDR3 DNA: TGTGCCAGCAGTGAAGAGGGGAATTCACCCCTCCACTTT; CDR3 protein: CASSEEGNSPLHF
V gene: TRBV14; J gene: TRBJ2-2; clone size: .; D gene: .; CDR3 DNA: TGTGCCAGCAGCCTCAGGGTAACTGGCGGGGAGCTGTTTTTT; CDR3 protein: CASSLRVTGGELFF
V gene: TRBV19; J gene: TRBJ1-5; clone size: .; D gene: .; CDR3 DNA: TGTGCCAGTAGTGGGAGGGCCCGTCCTAATCAGCCCCAGCATTTT; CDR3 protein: CASSGRARPNQPQHF
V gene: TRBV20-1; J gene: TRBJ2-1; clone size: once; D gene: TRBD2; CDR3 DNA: TGCAGTGCTAGTGCCAGCGGGAGCTATGAGCAGTTCTTC; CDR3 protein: CSASASGSYEQFF
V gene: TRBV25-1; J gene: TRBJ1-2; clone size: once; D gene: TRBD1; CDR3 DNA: TGTGCCAGCAGTGAATATAGAGGGGGCGCAGGTCTCCCTGGCTACACCTTC; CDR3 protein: CASSEYRGGAGLPGYTF